Included here is one T cell receptor (beta chain) sequence, with context. Treatment of the sample: about 20 received Ad26.COV2.S at low or high dose, single or two shots; roughly five received placebo; per-sample allocation not given. At day 63 after the first vaccine or placebo injection, samples were drawn. Vaccination used an Ad26 vector expressing Wuhan-strain SARS-CoV-2 spike. These data are taken from a study of Ad26.COV2.S vaccination and SARS-CoV-2 variants. As for the study in general: The study gave Ad26.COV2.S intramuscularly, once or twice 56 days apart.

Germline V CDR1 and CDR2: SGHAT, FQNNGV. CDR3 length: 13 amino acids. The ends were cut back, 2 bases at V and 2 bases at J, with 6 bases in the middle. Generated by immunoSEQ multiplex PCR, the TCRdb table keeps only in-frame clones and is missing some. Here the sample spans more than 250,000 clones, 87% being singletons. The sequence was collected from a person aged 18 to 65 who received the Ad26.COV2.S COVID-19 vaccine or a placebo. The chain couples TRBV11-2 to TRBJ1-2; no definite D call. Material: peripheral blood, obtained in a trial of Ad26.COV2.S vaccine versus placebo. The CDR3: CASSLRVNYGYTF. In DNA form, the CDR3 reads TGTGCCAGCAGCTTAAGGGTGAACTATGGCTACACCTTC.